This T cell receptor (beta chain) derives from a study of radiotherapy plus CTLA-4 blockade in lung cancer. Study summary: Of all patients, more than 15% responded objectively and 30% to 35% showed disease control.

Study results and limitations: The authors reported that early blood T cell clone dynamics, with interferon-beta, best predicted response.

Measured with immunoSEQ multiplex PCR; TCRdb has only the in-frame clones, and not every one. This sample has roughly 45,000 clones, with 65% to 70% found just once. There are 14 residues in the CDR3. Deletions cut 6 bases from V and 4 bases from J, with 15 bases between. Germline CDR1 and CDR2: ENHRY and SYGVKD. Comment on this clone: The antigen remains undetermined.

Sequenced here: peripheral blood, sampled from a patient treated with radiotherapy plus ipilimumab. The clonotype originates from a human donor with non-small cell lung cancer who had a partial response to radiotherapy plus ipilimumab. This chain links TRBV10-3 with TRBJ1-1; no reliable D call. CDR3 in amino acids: CAISIQPAGTEAFF. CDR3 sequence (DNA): TGTGCCATCAGCATACAGCCGGCGGGCACTGAAGCTTTCTTT.